Listed below are T cell receptor beta chains from one sample, sequenced in a study of early T cells in non-severe SARS-CoV-2 infection. MiXCR, run by TCRdb on the 5' RACE reads, gives a single entry per CDR3 protein. The sample has around 40,000 distinct CDR3 sequences, around 6.5% seen once. The sequenced sample consisted of whole blood. Every receptor here comes from an adult who was a healthcare worker with PCR-confirmed SARS-CoV-2 infection or an uninfected control (not recorded which). The CDR3 runs from the conserved cysteine through the conserved F or W. Fields, in order: D gene, V gene, J gene, clone size, CDR3 DNA, CDR3 protein. A D gene is named only where the DNA matches it firmly. Rows give clone size only sometimes, using once, few, many, or a class for an expanded clone.

>TRBD1|TRBV4-2|TRBJ1-1|.
TGTGCCAGCGGCGCCTTGGGACAGGGATTGAACACTGAAGCTTTCTTT
CASGALGQGLNTEAFF
>TRBD2|TRBV5-4|TRBJ2-1|few
TGTGCCAGCAGCTCGGCGGAGCTAGCGGGAGGTTCCTACAATGAGCAGTTCTTC
CASSSAELAGGSYNEQFF
>TRBD2|TRBV5-1|TRBJ2-1|many
TGCGCCAGCAGCTTCGGACTAGCGTTTCCCGACAATGAGCAGTTCTTC
CASSFGLAFPDNEQFF
>.|TRBV9|TRBJ2-1|few
TGTGCCAGCAGCGTAGTCCCACAGGGTGGGTACAATGAGCAGTTCTTC
CASSVVPQGGYNEQFF
>.|TRBV12-3/TRBV12-4|TRBJ2-7|many
TGTGCCAGCAGCCCCCCCGGGGTCTACGAGCAGTACTTC
CASSPPGVYEQYF
>.|TRBV30|TRBJ1-4|medium-sized
TGTGCCTGGAGTGTCCACCCTCCGGACGGCTCCAATGAAAAACTGTTTTTT
CAWSVHPPDGSNEKLFF
>.|TRBV21-1|TRBJ2-1|many
TGTGCCAGCAGCAGTGGGGATGAGCAGTTCTTC
CASSSGDEQFF
>TRBD1|TRBV7-6|TRBJ2-7|few
TGTGCCAGCAGCTCCCGGGACAGGGGTTACGAGCAGTACTTC
CASSSRDRGYEQYF
>.|TRBV5-6|TRBJ2-1|few
TGTGCCAGCAGCAAAGCAGGGATCTATCCGGCAGATGAGCAGTTCTTC
CASSKAGIYPADEQFF
>TRBD1|TRBV6-4|TRBJ1-6|many
TGTGCCAGCAGTGACGGGACAGGGGGCTCACCCCTCCACTTT
CASSDGTGGSPLHF
>TRBD2|TRBV28|TRBJ2-7|few
TGTGCCAGCAGTGAGACTAGCGGGAGGGCCCCCGGGGAGCAGTACTTC
CASSETSGRAPGEQYF
>.|TRBV28|TRBJ1-2|many
TGTGCCAGCAGCCCTACCGGACGCTCCAACTATGGCTACACCTTC
CASSPTGRSNYGYTF
>.|TRBV2|TRBJ2-2|many
TGTGCCAGCAGTTCAAGACTGTACACCGGGGAGCTGTTTTTT
CASSSRLYTGELFF
>TRBD1|TRBV12-3/TRBV12-4|TRBJ1-1|few
TGTGCCAGCAGTCTCGACAGGGTGGCTGAAGCTTTCTTT
CASSLDRVAEAFF
>.|TRBV29-1|TRBJ2-1|many
TGCAGCGTTGAAGGCCCTCGAGGAGTCTACAATGAGCAGTTCTTC
CSVEGPRGVYNEQFF
>TRBD1|TRBV28|TRBJ2-7|.
TGTGCCAGCAGTTTACAGGGGGCGCCCCTGTGGGAGCGGTACTTC
CASSLQGAPLWERYF
>.|TRBV27|TRBJ1-4|.
TGTGCCAGCAGTTTTCAGGGCGGTGAAAAACTGTTTTTT
CASSFQGGEKLFF
>.|TRBV5-6|TRBJ2-5|.
TGTGCCAGCAGCCGAACGGCGAGGAGTAAAGAGACCCAGTACTTC
CASSRTARSKETQYF
>TRBD2|TRBV7-8|TRBJ2-3|.
TGTGCCAGCAGCTTAATACTAGCGGGACGTGCAGATACGCAGTATTTT
CASSLILAGRADTQYF
>.|TRBV6-4|TRBJ2-7|few
TGTGCCAGCAGTGACGGCCCCCAGGGTGAGCAGTACTTC
CASSDGPQGEQYF
>.|TRBV3-1|TRBJ2-7|.
TGTGCCAGCAGCCAAGACGAGCAGTACTTC
CASSQDEQYF
>.|TRBV7-2|TRBJ2-1|many
TGTGCCAGCAGCTTTTCGGGAGAATTTTACAATGAGCAGTTCTTC
CASSFSGEFYNEQFF
>TRBD2|TRBV24-1|TRBJ2-1|.
TGTGCCACCAGTGATTTAGGGACTAGCTCCTACAATGAGCAGTTCTTC
CATSDLGTSSYNEQFF
>.|TRBV6-1|TRBJ1-5|many
TGTGCCAGCAGGGTGACAGGTTTTAATCAGCCCCAGCATTTT
CASRVTGFNQPQHF
>TRBD1|TRBV5-1|TRBJ2-7|.
TGCGCCAGCAGCTTGACCGGGACAGCCTACGAGCAGTACTTC
CASSLTGTAYEQYF
>.|TRBV27|TRBJ1-1|many
TGTGCCAGCAGTTTACAGCTGAACACTGAAGCTTTCTTT
CASSLQLNTEAFF
>TRBD2|TRBV3-1|TRBJ2-7|many
TGTGCCAGTGTGGGGCTAGCGGGAAACGAGCAGTACTTC
CASVGLAGNEQYF
>TRBD1|TRBV5-4|TRBJ2-4|many
TGTGCCAGCAGTGCCGGGACAGAAAACATTCAGTACTTC
CASSAGTENIQYF
>.|TRBV5-6|TRBJ2-3|many
TGTGCCAGCAGCTTAAGGGTCCCGAGCACAGATACGCAGTATTTT
CASSLRVPSTDTQYF
>.|TRBV12-3/TRBV12-4|TRBJ1-2|many
TGTGCCAGCAGTTTTCGTGCAGGGTCAGGTGGCTACACCTTC
CASSFRAGSGGYTF
>.|TRBV20-1|TRBJ2-2|many
TGCAGTGCCACCGGGTCCAGCGTGAGGACCGGGGAGCTGTTTTTT
CSATGSSVRTGELFF
>TRBD1|TRBV7-8|TRBJ2-1|few
TGTGCCAGCAGCTTACAGGGGGCGGTTTACAATGAGCAGTTCTTC
CASSLQGAVYNEQFF